Each of the 19 T cell receptor beta chains below was sequenced from the same sample in a study of blood T cell repertoires in COVID-19. Measured with immunoSEQ multiplex PCR; TCRdb has only the in-frame clones, and not every one. The sample includes some 120,000 clones, around four fifths of them seen just once. Sequenced material: peripheral blood. These TCRs come from a human donor in a cohort sampled during active COVID-19.

The chain has TRBV7-8 and TRBJ1-5, with D possibly TRBD1 on 5 matching bases. Trimming pared 1 base from V and 7 bases from J, leaving 14 bases between. Per the germline V gene, CDR1 is SGHVS and CDR2 is FQNEAQ. The CDR3 length is 15 residues. The CDR3 DNA reads TGTGCCAGCAGCTTAGAGTCAGGGTTCGGGCAGCCCCAGCATTTT. It is translated as CASSLESGFGQPQHF.

J is TRBJ2-3 and V is TRBV5-1; 7 positions agree with TRBD1. V was pared by 3 bases and J by 0 bases, with 7 bases of the junction left unmatched. The CDR3 totals 16 residues. Germline CDR1 is SGHRS and CDR2 is YFSETQ. The CDR3 DNA follows: TGCGCCAGCAGCTGGGGCCCAGGGGGAAGCACAGATACGCAGTATTTT. Amino acid sequence: CASSWGPGGSTDTQYF. Based on the CDR3 plus reference TRBV5-1 and TRBJ2-3, the full variable domain is KAGVTQTPRYLIKTRGQQVTLSCSPISGHRSVSWYQQTPGQGLQFLFEYFSETQRNKGNFPGRFSGRQFSNSRSEMNVSTLELGDSALYLCASSWGPGGSTDTQYFGPGTRLTVL.

V gene TRBV11-2 combines with J gene TRBJ2-3; perhaps TRBD2 as D (6 bases). Trimming shortened V by 8 bases and J by 5 bases, and 20 bases separated the two germline ends. This CDR3 region has 15 residues. Germline values: CDR1 SGHAT, CDR2 FQNNGV. The CDR3 nucleotides read TGTGCCAGCGTCATCCCGGGAGCGATGGGAGATACGCAGTATTTT. Protein sequence: CASVIPGAMGDTQYF.

The V and J genes are TRBV6-5 and TRBJ2-3; no clear D. Germline V gene lookup returns CDR1 MNHEY and CDR2 SVGAGI. CDR3 size: 13 residues. V gave up 7 bases and J gave up 1 base, with 9 bases separating them. In DNA, the CDR3 is TGTGCCAGCATTTTAGCAGGCACAGATACGCAGTATTTT. It specifies CASILAGTDTQYF.

This clone was found many times. This chain connects TRBV4-1 to TRBJ2-1, with 9 bases that match TRBD2. The J segment lost 4 bases and the V segment lost 0 bases, leaving 7 bases of the junction unmatched. Per germline, CDR1 MGHRA and CDR2 YSYEKL. CDR3 length equals 17 residues. CDR3 protein: CASSQDTAGGYYNEQFF. The CDR3 DNA follows: TGCGCCAGCAGCCAAGACACAGCGGGGGGATATTACAATGAGCAGTTCTTC.

V usage is TRBV5-4 and J usage is TRBJ2-7; 7 bases are a match to TRBD1. CDR3 length: 12 residues. Germline loops: CDR1 SGHNT, CDR2 YYREEE (reference sequence). Trimming cost V 4 bases and J 7 bases; bases outside gene matches: 5. The CDR3, as DNA: TGTGCCAGCAGCACTCCGGACAGGGAGCAGTACTTC. Translation gives CASSTPDREQYF.

The chain employs TRBV2 and TRBJ1-5; D is unresolved. The length of the CDR3 is 13 residues. Germline CDR1 is SNHLY and CDR2 is FYNNEI. Trimming cost V 5 bases and J 7 bases, with 12 bases left between them. For the CDR3, the DNA is TGTGCCAGCAGTCCCTCGACGGAGCAGCCCCAGCATTTT. Its protein product is CASSPSTEQPQHF.

V usage is TRBV7-9 and J usage is TRBJ2-1, with a weak D call TRBD1 (6 bases). Between the trimmed V and J ends, which lost 5 bases and 2 bases, there was a span of 19 bases. The germline V gene has CDR1 SEHNR and CDR2 FQNEAQ (reference sequence). This CDR3 comprises 17 residues. CDR3 sequence: CASSDPLTGSPYNEQFF. CDR3 nucleotide sequence: TGTGCCAGCAGCGACCCACTGACAGGTTCCCCCTACAATGAGCAGTTCTTC. The full variable domain, in which reference TRBV7-9 and TRBJ2-1 provide the parts outside the CDR3, is DTGVSQNPRHKITKRGQNVTFRCDPISEHNRLYWYRQTLGQGPEFLTYFQNEAQLEKSRLLSDRFSAERPKGSFSTLEIQRTEQGDSAMYLCASSDPLTGSPYNEQFFGPGTRLTVL.

V gene TRBV5-1 combines with J gene TRBJ2-7, with 7 bases that match TRBD1. The CDR3 runs to 14 residues. Looked up from germline, CDR1 is SGHRS and CDR2 is YFSETQ. V trimming: 4 bases; J trimming: 2 bases; junction bases outside the gene matches: 6. The chain's CDR3 is CASSPTGLAYEQYF. The CDR3 region has the DNA TGCGCCAGCAGCCCGACAGGGCTTGCCTACGAGCAGTACTTC.

This CDR3 reads CASSEATGVEGGYTF. Here the CDR3 DNA reads TGTGCCAGCAGTGAAGCTACAGGGGTGGAGGGTGGCTACACCTTC. The chain uses TRBV6-1 and TRBJ1-2, with 7 bases fitting TRBD1. Germline-derived CDR1 and CDR2 are MNHNS and SASEGT. The CDR3 is 15 residues long. J was trimmed by 7 bases and V by 0 bases; bases with no gene match: 8.

The chain couples TRBV5-1 to TRBJ2-2; 9 nucleotides line up with TRBD1. The CDR3 sequence is 15 residues long. With 4 bases clipped from V and 5 bases from J, the junction kept 6 bases outside the gene matches. Germline V gives CDR1 SGHRS, CDR2 YFSETQ. The CDR3 DNA follows: TGCGCCAGCAGCGCACACAGGGGGCGGACCGGGGAGCTGTTTTTT. This gives the protein CASSAHRGRTGELFF.

The rearrangement uses TRBV6-5 and TRBJ1-5, with unresolved D. The CDR3 extends over 13 amino acids. Germline CDR1 reads MNHEY; CDR2 reads SVGAGI. CDR3: CSLKGGYNQPQHF. CDR3 coding DNA: TGTTCCTTGAAAGGAGGGTACAATCAGCCCCAGCATTTT.

The V and J genes are TRBV5-1 and TRBJ2-7, with TRBD1 matching over 8 bases. Germline V gives CDR1 SGHRS, CDR2 YFSETQ. The CDR3 has 15 amino acids. The trim removed 4 bases at V and 3 bases at J, leaving 9 bases unmatched. This CDR3 is CASSPGQGRGYEQYF. CDR3 DNA sequence: TGCGCCAGCAGCCCTGGACAGGGACGCGGCTACGAGCAGTACTTC.

The chain links TRBV5-1 to TRBJ2-2, with D possibly matching TRBD1 (6 bases). V was pared by 3 bases and J by 5 bases, with 11 bases between. The CDR3 runs to 14 residues. Germline V gives CDR1 SGHRS, CDR2 YFSETQ. Here the CDR3 DNA reads TGCGCCAGCAGCTCCCGGGACAAGACCGGGGAGCTGTTTTTT. Protein: CASSSRDKTGELFF. Full variable domain (remainder filled in from reference TRBV5-1 and TRBJ2-2): KAGVTQTPRYLIKTRGQQVTLSCSPISGHRSVSWYQQTPGQGLQFLFEYFSETQRNKGNFPGRFSGRQFSNSRSEMNVSTLELGDSALYLCASSSRDKTGELFFGEGSRLTVL.

The V gene is TRBV5-1, the J gene TRBJ1-6; TRBD1 matches 8 bases. The trim removed 3 bases at V and 1 base at J, leaving 6 bases unmatched. Germline values: CDR1 SGHRS, CDR2 YFSETQ. The CDR3 contains 17 residues. Here the CDR3 reads CASSSWTGSSYNSPLHF. The CDR3 DNA reads as TGCGCCAGCAGCTCATGGACAGGGAGTTCCTATAATTCACCCCTCCACTTT.

The rearrangement links TRBV5-8 to TRBJ1-2; 8 bases agree with TRBD1. V lost 4 bases, J lost 6 bases, and 8 bases stayed unmatched. Germline V gene sequence: CDR1 SGHTS, CDR2 YDEGEE. The CDR3 contains 14 residues. CDR3 coding DNA: TGTGCCAGCAGCCCGGACAGGGCAACAAATGGCTACACCTTC. It translates to CASSPDRATNGYTF.

V gene TRBV7-8 combines with J gene TRBJ2-7, with 13 nucleotides matching TRBD2. Germline CDR1 reads SGHVS; CDR2 reads FQNEAQ. Trimming removed 4 bases from V and 6 bases from J; junction bases left unmatched: 6. The CDR3 is 15 amino acids. The CDR3 is CASSSLAGGLGEQYF. CDR3 coding DNA: TGTGCCAGCAGCTCACTAGCGGGGGGGCTGGGCGAGCAGTACTTC.

The rearrangement uses TRBV5-6 and TRBJ2-5; TRBD1 matches 11 bases. V shed 4 bases and J 7 bases; nucleotides not matched to a gene: 3. Germline values: CDR1 SGHDT, CDR2 YYEEEE. The CDR3 runs 13 residues. CDR3 loop: CASSRDRGGTQYF. The CDR3 coding sequence is TGTGCCAGCAGCCGGGACAGGGGGGGGACCCAGTACTTC.

The chain is built from TRBV4-1 and TRBJ2-1; D ambiguous. V lost 2 bases and J 8 bases, leaving 10 bases between the germline ends. This CDR3 comprises 13 residues. Germline assignment: CDR1 MGHRA and CDR2 YSYEKL. CDR3 in DNA: TGCGCCAGCAGCCAACCCCCAGGCCATGAGCAGTTCTTC. Translated: CASSQPPGHEQFF.